This entry lists 31 T cell receptor beta chains sequenced from one sample in a study of T cell changes during pregnancy in multiple sclerosis. Method: immunoSEQ multiplex PCR; TCRdb's copy keeps in-frame clones and lacks some. Altogether more than 80,000 clones are present, about 89% being singletons, with the ten largest covering roughly 1.6%. The material sequenced was peripheral blood, taken before pregnancy. These receptors were collected from a female donor with multiple sclerosis, enrolled in a pregnancy study.

This sequence joins TRBV6-1 and TRBJ2-3; 10 nucleotides align to TRBD2. J was trimmed by 3 bases and V by 3 bases; bases with no gene match: 6. The CDR3 runs to 16 residues. CDR1 MNHNS and CDR2 SASEGT come from the germline V gene. The CDR3 DNA follows: TGTGCCAGCAGTGAGTTAGCGGGGGGACAGACAGATACGCAGTATTTT. It specifies CASSELAGGQTDTQYF.

The rearrangement uses TRBV4-3 and TRBJ2-2; 8 positions match TRBD1. CDR3 size: 19 residues. In germline, CDR1 is LGHNA, CDR2 YSLEER. J lost 6 bases, V lost 0 bases, and 15 bases had no gene match. CDR3 nucleotide sequence: TGCGCCAGCAGCCAAGAGGCGAGGACAGGGATATTTCTCGCCGGGGAGCTGTTTTTT. This encodes CASSQEARTGIFLAGELFF.

This clone was counted between two and nine times. The V call is TRBV20-1, the J call TRBJ2-1, with TRBD1 as a possible D gene (5 bases). The CDR3 sequence is 10 residues long. Per the germline V gene, CDR1 is DFQATT and CDR2 is SNEGSKA (reference sequence). Trimming stripped 5 bases from V and 6 bases from J, with 5 bases between. The CDR3 loop is CSAQGNEQFF. The CDR3 DNA sequence: TGCAGTGCTCAGGGCAATGAGCAGTTCTTC.

This clone was found once. The chain links TRBV2 to TRBJ1-2; TRBD1 matches 10 bases. The germline CDR1 and CDR2 sequences are SNHLY and FYNNEI. Unmatched junction bases numbered 11, after V lost 2 bases and J lost 5 bases. The CDR3 totals 17 residues. This CDR3 reads CASSEIGQGGNPYGYTF. In DNA, the CDR3 is TGTGCCAGCAGTGAAATTGGACAGGGGGGAAACCCGTATGGCTACACCTTC.

This clone was observed a single time. The genes are TRBV27 and TRBJ1-5; a weak D match, TRBD1 (5 bases). Germline V gene data show CDR1 as MNHEY and CDR2 as SMNVEV (reference sequence). CDR3 length: 14 amino acids. With 3 bases removed from V and 3 bases from J, the gap between germline ends came to 9 bases. Here the CDR3 reads CASSLQGSNQPQHF. The CDR3 region has the DNA TGTGCCAGCAGTTTGCAGGGCTCCAATCAGCCCCAGCATTTT.

CDR3 coding DNA: TGCGCCAGCGGTCTTGGTGGCGAGGGCGGCTACACCTTC. Its translation: CASGLGGEGGYTF. The chain links TRBV5-1 to TRBJ1-2, with D hard to call. This CDR3 spans 13 amino acids. V was trimmed by 7 bases and J by 8 bases, leaving 18 bases between them. From germline, CDR1 is SGHRS and CDR2 YFSETQ.

The chain combines TRBV7-9 with TRBJ1-5; D uncertain. The CDR3 is 12 residues long. V was pared by 5 bases and J by 10 bases, with 12 bases between. CDR1 and CDR2 (germline): SEHNR, FQNEAQ (reference sequence). CDR3 amino acids: CASSLPSGPQHF. CDR3 nucleotide sequence: TGTGCCAGCAGCCTACCCAGCGGACCCCAGCATTTT.

The J gene is TRBJ1-5, the V gene TRBV30, with 8 bases aligning to TRBD1. Germline V lookup: CDR1 GTSNPN, CDR2 SVGIG (reference sequence). This CDR3 spans 14 amino acids. The V segment lost 1 base and the J segment 5 bases; nucleotides outside the gene matches: 4. DNA for the CDR3: TGTGCCTGGAGTGAGGACAGGGCCGATCAGCCCCAGCATTTT. Its translation is CAWSEDRADQPQHF.

This chain connects TRBV7-2 to TRBJ2-7, with 14 positions matching TRBD2. This CDR3 has 16 residues. The V and J ends lost 1 base and 6 bases, in that order; junction bases with no gene match: 5. Germline CDR1 reads SGHTA; CDR2 reads FQGNSA. CDR3 protein: CASSLEGTSGRREQYF. CDR3 sequence (DNA): TGTGCCAGCAGCTTAGAAGGGACTAGCGGGAGACGCGAGCAGTACTTC.

V and J are TRBV6-5 and TRBJ1-6, with 7 bases that match TRBD1. Trimming removed 3 bases from V and 7 bases from J; junction bases left unmatched: 6. The V gene's germline CDR1 is MNHEY and CDR2 SVGAGI. This CDR3 contains 15 residues. CDR3 nucleotide sequence: TGTGCCAGCAGTTATTCGACAGGGAAAAATTCACCCCTCCACTTT. Encoded protein: CASSYSTGKNSPLHF.

The rearrangement links TRBV7-9 to TRBJ2-5; D is ambiguous. This CDR3 has 13 amino acids. CDR1 is SEHNR and CDR2 is FQNEAQ in the germline V gene (reference sequence). Trimming took 5 bases from V and 3 from J, leaving 10 bases between them. The CDR3 region has the DNA TGTGCCAGCAGCGCGCCTGGAGAAGAGACCCAGTACTTC. This sequence encodes CASSAPGEETQYF.

The chain uses TRBV7-9 and TRBJ1-1, with 9 bases aligning to TRBD1. The CDR3 runs 14 residues. The V gene's germline CDR1 is SEHNR and CDR2 FQNEAQ (reference sequence). V trimming: 5 bases; J trimming: 5 bases; junction bases outside the gene matches: 6. CDR3 coding DNA: TGTGCCAGCAGCCACCGGGACAGGGTTACTGAAGCTTTCTTT. Translated, it gives CASSHRDRVTEAFF.

The CDR3 sequence: CASSLAVDGGRTEAFF. The CDR3 DNA reads TGCGCCAGCAGCTTGGCTGTGGATGGAGGGAGGACTGAAGCTTTCTTT. V and J are TRBV5-1 and TRBJ1-1; D remains unclear. Looked up from germline, CDR1 is SGHRS and CDR2 is YFSETQ. V gave up 0 bases and J gave up 5 bases, with 17 bases separating them. The CDR3 is 16 amino acids.

The chain is built from TRBV5-1 and TRBJ2-2; TRBD2 aligns across 10 bases. V gave up 1 base and J gave up 0 bases; unmatched junction bases: 9. The CDR3 has 19 residues. The germline V gene encodes CDR1 SGHRS and CDR2 YFSETQ. CDR3 DNA: TGCGCCAGCAGCTTGCTTCCTCTAGCGGGGGTCGCGAACACCGGGGAGCTGTTTTTT. Amino acids: CASSLLPLAGVANTGELFF.

V gene TRBV18 combines with J gene TRBJ2-3, with 10 bases lining up with TRBD2. CDR3 length: 16 amino acids. V trimming: 3 bases; J trimming: 2 bases; junction bases outside the gene matches: 5. The germline V gene encodes CDR1 KGHSH and CDR2 LQKENI. CDR3 region: CASSPGLAGATDTQYF. In DNA, the CDR3 is TGTGCCAGCTCACCTGGGCTAGCGGGGGCCACAGATACGCAGTATTTT.

This sequence joins TRBV5-8 and TRBJ2-3; 10 bases match TRBD2. The ends lost 2 bases at V and 4 bases at J; junction bases unmatched: 7. This CDR3 has 16 residues. The germline V gene encodes CDR1 SGHTS and CDR2 YDEGEE. The CDR3: CASSLRHSGRPDTQYF. As DNA, the CDR3 is TGTGCCAGCAGCTTAAGGCATAGCGGGAGGCCAGATACGCAGTATTTT.

The chain has TRBV6-5 and TRBJ2-7; D unclear. The V gene's germline CDR1 is MNHEY and CDR2 SVGAGI. Trimming left V 5 bases short and J 0 bases short, with 11 bases between. The CDR3 has 14 residues. The CDR3 is CASSAQQFSYEQYF. DNA for the CDR3: TGTGCCAGCAGTGCGCAACAGTTCTCCTACGAGCAGTACTTC.

The gene calls are TRBV7-3 and TRBJ2-3; TRBD2 matches at 10 bases. The CDR3 spans 18 residues. Germline assignment: CDR1 SGHTA and CDR2 FQGTGA. V was clipped by 1 base and J by 0 bases; unmatched bases: 7. The CDR3 here is CASSLISASGGSTDTQYF. Written as DNA, the CDR3 is TGTGCCAGCAGCTTAATCTCAGCTAGCGGGGGCAGCACAGATACGCAGTATTTT.

The chain carries TRBV28 and TRBJ2-1, with D possibly being TRBD1 (5 bases). Per germline, CDR1 MDHEN and CDR2 SYDVKM. The V end lost 6 bases, the J end lost 1 base, and 16 bases lay between the germline ends. The CDR3 runs to 16 residues. The CDR3 DNA reads TGTGCCAGCAGAAGTATGGGCAGGGTATCCTACAATGAGCAGTTCTTC. Translated, it gives CASRSMGRVSYNEQFF.

The table lists this clone with a count of one. This chain joins TRBV27 and TRBJ2-2, with a weak D call TRBD2 (5 bases). Germline V gives CDR1 MNHEY, CDR2 SMNVEV (reference sequence). V lost 5 bases and J 0 bases, leaving 13 bases between the germline ends. The CDR3 totals 16 residues. The CDR3 nucleotides are TGTGCCAGCAGTGCCCAAGCGGACGCGAACACCGGGGAGCTGTTTTTT. As protein: CASSAQADANTGELFF.

The rearrangement joins TRBV2 to TRBJ2-3; 10 bases are a match to TRBD2. The CDR3 contains 15 residues. V trimming: 4 bases; J trimming: 2 bases; junction bases outside the gene matches: 3. Germline V gene sequence: CDR1 SNHLY, CDR2 FYNNEI. CDR3 DNA sequence: TGTGCCAGCAGTGGAACTAGCGGGGACACAGATACGCAGTATTTT. Protein sequence: CASSGTSGDTDTQYF.

The V and J genes are TRBV7-6 and TRBJ2-1; 8 bases are a match to TRBD1. CDR1 and CDR2 from the germline V gene are SGHVS and FNYEAQ. The trim removed 6 bases at V and 6 bases at J, leaving 7 bases unmatched. The CDR3 length is 14 residues. CDR3 DNA: TGTGCCAGCAGTTCATACAGGGGGGCCAATGAGCAGTTCTTC. Amino acid sequence: CASSSYRGANEQFF.

The rearrangement joins TRBV7-7 to TRBJ2-7; 8 nucleotides match TRBD1. CDR1 and CDR2 (germline): SSHAT, FNYEAQ (reference sequence). The V gene end was trimmed by 5 bases and the J gene end by 2 bases; junction bases not matched to a gene: 2. The CDR3 totals 13 residues. CDR3 residues: CASSRGQAYEQYF. The CDR3, as DNA: TGTGCCAGCAGCCGGGGACAGGCCTACGAGCAGTACTTC.

The chain is built from TRBV6-6 and TRBJ2-2; tentative D call: TRBD2 (6 bases). Germline V gene data show CDR1 as MNHNY and CDR2 as SVGAGI (reference sequence). The CDR3 is 16 residues long. V lost 5 bases, J lost 0 bases, and 13 bases lay in between. In DNA form, the CDR3 reads TGTGCCAGCAGTCCCCGAGGGACTGCGAACACCGGGGAGCTGTTTTTT. It encodes CASSPRGTANTGELFF.

The V and J genes are TRBV19 and TRBJ2-7; TRBD1 is a possible D gene (5 bases). CDR1 and CDR2 from the germline V gene are LNHDA and SQIVND (reference sequence). The CDR3 is made up of 14 amino acids. V shed 2 bases and J shed 1 base, with 9 bases lying between them. CDR3 DNA sequence: TGTGCCAGTAGTATATCAGGGTGGTCCTACGAGCAGTACTTC. The encoded protein is CASSISGWSYEQYF.

The chain has TRBV5-1 and TRBJ1-2; D may be TRBD1 (6 bases). Germline V gene sequence: CDR1 SGHRS, CDR2 YFSETQ. The CDR3 is 15 residues long. Trimming took off 0 bases at V and 1 base at J, with 10 bases between the two ends. CDR3 coding DNA: TGCGCCAGCAGCTTGGGACAGGCCCGTAACTATGGCTACACCTTC. Its translation is CASSLGQARNYGYTF.

CDR3 amino acids: CASSLEAGGYTDPYEQYF. The CDR3, as DNA: TGTGCCAGCAGCTTAGAAGCAGGGGGCTACACCGATCCCTACGAGCAGTACTTC. V and J are TRBV7-2 and TRBJ2-7; 8 nucleotides align to TRBD1. This CDR3 contains 18 residues. Germline V gene data show CDR1 as SGHTA and CDR2 as FQGNSA. V lost 1 base to trimming and J lost 2 bases; unmatched junction nucleotides: 13.

This clone was counted once. V and J are TRBV28 and TRBJ1-6; D call uncertain. Germline V CDR1 and CDR2: MDHEN, SYDVKM. The CDR3 loop spans 16 amino acids. Trimming pared 5 bases from V and 0 bases from J, leaving 11 bases between. Here the CDR3 reads CASSPTGSSYNSPLHF. The CDR3 DNA follows: TGTGCCAGCAGTCCAACCGGGAGCTCCTATAATTCACCCCTCCACTTT.

V and J are TRBV20-1 and TRBJ1-1, with no clear D. Germline V gene lookup returns CDR1 DFQATT and CDR2 SNEGSKA (reference sequence). The V end lost 2 bases, the J end lost 3 bases, and 4 bases lay between the germline ends. The CDR3 contains 11 residues. The CDR3 DNA is TGCAGTGCTAGACCAGACACTGAAGCTTTCTTT. It encodes CSARPDTEAFF.

The V gene is TRBV7-8, the J gene TRBJ1-1, with D perhaps matching TRBD1 (5 bases). CDR3 length: 17 amino acids. Germline loops: CDR1 SGHVS, CDR2 FQNEAQ. V was trimmed by 2 bases and J by 6 bases, leaving 22 bases between them. The CDR3 DNA follows: TGTGCCAGCAGCTTACGGCGTATAGGGGTCCACGATCCTGAAGCTTTCTTT. This sequence encodes CASSLRRIGVHDPEAFF.

The chain carries TRBV7-2 and TRBJ2-1; TRBD2 matches 15 bases. The CDR3 runs to 18 residues. Germline CDR1 and CDR2: SGHTA and FQGNSA. V was clipped by 4 bases and J by 8 bases; unmatched bases: 12. CDR3 protein: CASSSGGLAGGTFYEQFF. DNA for the CDR3: TGTGCCAGCAGCTCAGGGGGACTAGCGGGGGGTACTTTCTATGAGCAGTTCTTC.